This T cell receptor beta chain was recorded in a study of vaccination effects on CD4 cells after COVID-19. Libraries were prepared by immunoSEQ multiplex PCR; TCRdb keeps only in-frame clonotypes and omits some of them. In the table there are some 70,000 clones, around 81% of which are singletons. Concerning this clone itself: No antigen is known for it.

Viral peptide pool expansion of antigen-specific CD4+ T cells preceded sequencing in the ViraFEST assay. Scientists isolated CD4+ T cells after a roughly ten-day culture period ended. The cohort was immunized with two doses of either the BNT162b2 or mRNA-1273 vaccine. The study, taken as a whole, reports: Early post-infection timepoints were missing from the study, which also had few convalescent patients.

This CDR3 has 15 residues. Trimming removed 6 bases from V and 0 bases from J, with 13 bases in between. Germline V gene sequence: CDR1 SNHLY, CDR2 FYNNEI. J is TRBJ2-3 and V is TRBV2; tentative D call: TRBD1 (7 bases). This receptor was obtained from a human donor who received a COVID-19 vaccine. Sequencing used CD4+ T cells from PBMCs cultured with HCoV-229E spike peptides, obtained after COVID-19 vaccination. Here the CDR3 DNA reads TGTGCCAGCAGGGAGGGGGCCCTCAGCACAGATACGCAGTATTTT. This codes for CASREGALSTDTQYF.